Listed below are T cell receptor beta chains from one sample, sequenced in a study of regulatory T cells in long-lasting Graves disease. TCRdb redid the calling of the multiplex PCR reads with MiXCR, one entry per CDR3 protein. The top ten clones hold around 10% of a sample with hundreds of thousands of distinct CDR3 sequences, approximately 12% of them seen once. This sample also appeared in a second study, on T cells in Graves' hyperthyroidism and ophthalmopathy.

The sample consisted of peripheral blood mononuclear cells (PBMCs), taken at new diagnosis, from a patient treated with antithyroid drugs. The receptors derive from a woman aged 25 to 39 with Graves disease. Each CDR3 is given with its conserved first and last residue. Fields, in order: D gene, V gene, J gene, clone size, CDR3 protein, CDR3 DNA. D genes are given only for firm matches. Expanded clones get a size class; other rows say once, few or many, or leave the size out.

d_call: -; v_call: TRBV6-1; j_call: TRBJ2-2; clone_size: few; cdr3_aa: CASTRGQGANTGELFF; cdr3_nt: TGTGCCAGCACTCGGGGGCAGGGGGCGAACACCGGGGAGCTGTTTTTT
d_call: -; v_call: TRBV27; j_call: TRBJ2-1; clone_size: -; cdr3_aa: CASGLPGARNEQFF; cdr3_nt: TGTGCCAGCGGTTTACCGGGAGCTAGGAATGAGCAGTTCTTC
d_call: TRBD1; v_call: TRBV2; j_call: TRBJ2-5; clone_size: -; cdr3_aa: CASRYRTGRETQYF; cdr3_nt: TGTGCCAGCAGATACCGGACAGGGCGAGAGACCCAGTACTTC
d_call: -; v_call: TRBV3-1; j_call: TRBJ2-7; clone_size: once; cdr3_aa: CASSQADAAAEPYEQYF; cdr3_nt: TGTGCCAGCAGCCAAGCCGACGCCGCAGCGGAACCCTACGAGCAGTACTTC
d_call: TRBD1; v_call: TRBV20-1; j_call: TRBJ2-3; clone_size: -; cdr3_aa: CSASPPTGGYEDTQYF; cdr3_nt: TGCAGTGCTTCCCCTCCGACAGGGGGGTACGAAGATACGCAGTATTTT
d_call: -; v_call: TRBV20-1; j_call: TRBJ1-1; clone_size: few; cdr3_aa: CSAVRGGNTEAFF; cdr3_nt: TGCAGTGCTGTACGCGGGGGGAACACTGAAGCTTTCTTT
d_call: -; v_call: TRBV19; j_call: TRBJ2-7; clone_size: few; cdr3_aa: CASSTLRNLDPYEQYF; cdr3_nt: TGTGCCAGTAGTACCCTACGAAACCTGGACCCCTACGAGCAGTACTTC
d_call: TRBD1; v_call: TRBV12-3/TRBV12-4; j_call: TRBJ2-5; clone_size: many; cdr3_aa: CASSLRTGGRVETQYF; cdr3_nt: TGTGCCAGCAGTTTAAGGACAGGGGGGCGCGTAGAGACCCAGTACTTC
d_call: -; v_call: TRBV27; j_call: TRBJ2-1; clone_size: many; cdr3_aa: CASGRGGSYNEQFF; cdr3_nt: TGTGCCAGCGGAAGGGGGGGGTCCTACAATGAGCAGTTCTTC
d_call: TRBD2; v_call: TRBV30; j_call: TRBJ2-1; clone_size: many; cdr3_aa: CAWSVRLAGNNEQFF; cdr3_nt: TGTGCCTGGAGTGTACGACTAGCGGGCAACAATGAGCAGTTCTTC
d_call: -; v_call: TRBV3-1; j_call: TRBJ2-3; clone_size: many; cdr3_aa: CASSDPNGFTDTQYF; cdr3_nt: TGTGCCAGCAGCGACCCCAACGGGTTTACAGATACGCAGTATTTT
d_call: -; v_call: TRBV7-8; j_call: TRBJ1-4; clone_size: many; cdr3_aa: CASSLALTGSNEKLFF; cdr3_nt: TGTGCCAGCAGCTTAGCGCTCACAGGTTCGAATGAAAAACTGTTTTTT
d_call: TRBD1; v_call: TRBV11-2; j_call: TRBJ1-2; clone_size: few; cdr3_aa: CASSEWTGSANYGYTF; cdr3_nt: TGTGCCAGCAGTGAGTGGACAGGGTCGGCTAACTATGGCTACACCTTC
d_call: -; v_call: TRBV20-1; j_call: TRBJ2-3; clone_size: many; cdr3_aa: CSAIKSLIRDTQYF; cdr3_nt: TGCAGTGCTATTAAGAGCCTTATACGAGATACGCAGTATTTT
d_call: -; v_call: TRBV19; j_call: TRBJ1-1; clone_size: many; cdr3_aa: CASSILVSRLNTEAFF; cdr3_nt: TGTGCCAGTAGTATTCTCGTCAGCAGACTGAACACTGAAGCTTTCTTT
d_call: -; v_call: TRBV4-3; j_call: TRBJ2-1; clone_size: -; cdr3_aa: CASSQIQAVYNEQFF; cdr3_nt: TGCGCCAGCAGCCAAATCCAAGCGGTCTACAATGAGCAGTTCTTC
d_call: TRBD2; v_call: TRBV5-1; j_call: TRBJ2-3; clone_size: many; cdr3_aa: CASSSTSGLAGPPTDTQYF; cdr3_nt: TGCGCCAGCAGCTCAACATCCGGACTAGCGGGTCCTCCCACAGATACGCAGTATTTT
d_call: -; v_call: TRBV6-1; j_call: TRBJ2-1; clone_size: -; cdr3_aa: CASSGLGFGYNEQFF; cdr3_nt: TGTGCCAGCAGTGGGTTAGGGTTTGGCTACAATGAGCAGTTCTTC
d_call: -; v_call: TRBV6-1; j_call: TRBJ1-1; clone_size: few; cdr3_aa: CASSEFGHPSRAEAFF; cdr3_nt: TGTGCCAGCAGTGAATTTGGACATCCCTCGAGGGCTGAAGCTTTCTTT
d_call: -; v_call: TRBV11-2; j_call: TRBJ2-1; clone_size: many; cdr3_aa: CASSFVLGGSNEQFF; cdr3_nt: TGTGCCAGCAGCTTTGTACTTGGAGGTAGCAATGAGCAGTTCTTC
d_call: TRBD1; v_call: TRBV30; j_call: TRBJ2-7; clone_size: many; cdr3_aa: CAWSGDRGLYEQYF; cdr3_nt: TGTGCCTGGAGTGGGGACAGGGGACTTTACGAGCAGTACTTC
d_call: -; v_call: TRBV28; j_call: TRBJ1-4; clone_size: many; cdr3_aa: CASSLRSQFNEKLFF; cdr3_nt: TGTGCCAGCAGTTTACGCTCGCAATTTAATGAAAAACTGTTTTTT
d_call: TRBD2; v_call: TRBV20-1; j_call: TRBJ2-2; clone_size: -; cdr3_aa: CSARGAGGPVYTGELFF; cdr3_nt: TGCAGTGCTAGAGGGGCGGGAGGGCCGGTATACACCGGGGAGCTGTTTTTT
d_call: TRBD1; v_call: TRBV15; j_call: TRBJ1-1; clone_size: many; cdr3_aa: CATSTRQGATEAFF; cdr3_nt: TGTGCCACCAGCACCCGACAGGGTGCCACTGAAGCTTTCTTT
d_call: TRBD1; v_call: TRBV28; j_call: TRBJ2-7; clone_size: many; cdr3_aa: CASRLWTGTGYEQYF; cdr3_nt: TGTGCCAGCAGATTATGGACAGGGACGGGCTACGAGCAGTACTTC
d_call: -; v_call: TRBV20-1; j_call: TRBJ1-1; clone_size: many; cdr3_aa: CSATTENTEAFF; cdr3_nt: TGCAGTGCCACCACAGAGAACACTGAAGCTTTCTTT
d_call: -; v_call: TRBV5-1; j_call: TRBJ2-6; clone_size: -; cdr3_aa: CASHRDSSGANVLTF; cdr3_nt: TGCGCCAGTCACAGGGACTCGTCCGGGGCCAACGTCCTGACTTTC
d_call: -; v_call: TRBV2; j_call: TRBJ1-5; clone_size: many; cdr3_aa: CASSDYFSNQPQHF; cdr3_nt: TGTGCCAGCAGTGACTACTTCTCCAATCAGCCCCAGCATTTT
d_call: TRBD1; v_call: TRBV20-1; j_call: TRBJ1-2; clone_size: few; cdr3_aa: CSAHQQGGYGYTF; cdr3_nt: TGCAGTGCCCACCAGCAGGGGGGCTATGGCTACACCTTC
d_call: -; v_call: TRBV6-5; j_call: TRBJ2-1; clone_size: -; cdr3_aa: CASSYQGGGYEQFF; cdr3_nt: TGTGCCAGCAGTTACCAGGGGGGGGGGTATGAGCAGTTCTTC
d_call: TRBD2; v_call: TRBV7-9; j_call: TRBJ2-7; clone_size: few; cdr3_aa: CASSSREGASYEQYF; cdr3_nt: TGTGCCAGCAGCTCCAGGGAGGGCGCCTCCTACGAGCAGTACTTC
d_call: -; v_call: TRBV6-2/TRBV6-3; j_call: TRBJ2-3; clone_size: few; cdr3_aa: CASSYSLGFRTDTQYF; cdr3_nt: TGTGCCAGCAGTTACTCGTTAGGGTTTCGCACAGATACGCAGTATTTT
d_call: TRBD2; v_call: TRBV7-7; j_call: TRBJ2-7; clone_size: many; cdr3_aa: CASSLVLGGPSGEQYF; cdr3_nt: TGTGCCAGCAGCTTAGTACTGGGAGGGCCCTCGGGAGAGCAGTACTTC
d_call: -; v_call: TRBV6-5; j_call: TRBJ2-2; clone_size: -; cdr3_aa: CASSYRQSSGGTGELFF; cdr3_nt: TGTGCCAGCAGTTACAGACAGTCGTCCGGCGGCACCGGGGAGCTGTTTTTT
d_call: -; v_call: TRBV7-9; j_call: TRBJ1-5; clone_size: -; cdr3_aa: CASSSQEWSDPQHF; cdr3_nt: TGTGCCAGCAGCAGTCAAGAGTGGTCAGATCCCCAGCATTTT
d_call: -; v_call: TRBV18; j_call: TRBJ2-7; clone_size: few; cdr3_aa: CASSPLLGVQIYEQYF; cdr3_nt: TGTGCCAGCTCACCTCTACTGGGGGTACAAATCTACGAGCAGTACTTC
d_call: TRBD2; v_call: TRBV6-1; j_call: TRBJ2-1; clone_size: few; cdr3_aa: CASSPTGTSDFREQFF; cdr3_nt: TGTGCCAGCAGTCCGACCGGGACTAGCGATTTTCGTGAGCAGTTCTTC
d_call: -; v_call: TRBV5-6; j_call: TRBJ1-5; clone_size: many; cdr3_aa: CASSLQGVGPQHF; cdr3_nt: TGTGCCAGCAGCCTACAGGGCGTCGGGCCCCAGCATTTT
d_call: TRBD1; v_call: TRBV28; j_call: TRBJ1-2; clone_size: -; cdr3_aa: CATGDSLNYGYTF; cdr3_nt: TGTGCCACGGGGGACAGCCTTAACTATGGCTACACCTTC
d_call: TRBD2; v_call: TRBV5-1; j_call: TRBJ2-7; clone_size: few; cdr3_aa: CASSSKEAGGSSEQYF; cdr3_nt: TGCGCCAGCAGCTCCAAGGAAGCGGGAGGGTCCTCGGAGCAGTACTTC
d_call: TRBD1; v_call: TRBV4-1; j_call: TRBJ2-1; clone_size: many; cdr3_aa: CASSQGHGQGAYNEQFF; cdr3_nt: TGCGCCAGCAGCCAAGGGCACGGACAGGGGGCCTACAATGAGCAGTTCTTC
d_call: -; v_call: TRBV6-1; j_call: TRBJ2-5; clone_size: many; cdr3_aa: CASRGRLQETQYF; cdr3_nt: TGTGCCAGCAGGGGACGGTTACAAGAGACCCAGTACTTC
d_call: -; v_call: TRBV9; j_call: TRBJ1-3; clone_size: few; cdr3_aa: CASSAISGNTIYF; cdr3_nt: TGTGCCAGCAGCGCGATCTCTGGAAACACCATATATTTT
d_call: TRBD2; v_call: TRBV7-9; j_call: TRBJ2-4; clone_size: -; cdr3_aa: CASSPSGKDKNIQYF; cdr3_nt: TGTGCCAGCAGCCCTAGCGGGAAGGACAAAAACATTCAGTACTTC
d_call: -; v_call: TRBV6-2/TRBV6-3; j_call: TRBJ2-7; clone_size: many; cdr3_aa: CASSNYSDFPYEQYF; cdr3_nt: TGTGCCAGCAGCAACTACAGCGACTTTCCCTACGAGCAGTACTTC
d_call: TRBD1; v_call: TRBV12-3/TRBV12-4; j_call: TRBJ1-1; clone_size: many; cdr3_aa: CASSPGQALNTEAFF; cdr3_nt: TGTGCCAGCAGTCCCGGACAGGCCCTGAACACTGAAGCTTTCTTT
d_call: TRBD1; v_call: TRBV6-1; j_call: TRBJ1-4; clone_size: many; cdr3_aa: CASSGTGGALGEKLFF; cdr3_nt: TGTGCCAGCAGCGGGACAGGGGGCGCATTAGGGGAAAAACTGTTTTTT
d_call: TRBD1; v_call: TRBV19; j_call: TRBJ1-4; clone_size: many; cdr3_aa: CASSIKGLTGLVGANEKLFF; cdr3_nt: TGTGCCAGTAGTATAAAAGGACTGACAGGGTTGGTCGGAGCTAATGAAAAACTGTTTTTT
d_call: -; v_call: TRBV9; j_call: TRBJ2-2; clone_size: many; cdr3_aa: CASSPPGGGTGELFF; cdr3_nt: TGTGCCAGCAGCCCCCCCGGCGGAGGGACCGGGGAGCTGTTTTTT
d_call: -; v_call: TRBV18; j_call: TRBJ2-3; clone_size: many; cdr3_aa: CASSPRSRNTDTQYF; cdr3_nt: TGTGCCAGCTCACCACGGAGCCGTAACACAGATACGCAGTATTTT
d_call: TRBD2; v_call: TRBV20-1; j_call: TRBJ2-3; clone_size: many; cdr3_aa: CSAHDSGRAPDTQYF; cdr3_nt: TGCAGTGCCCATGATAGCGGGAGGGCCCCAGATACGCAGTATTTT
d_call: -; v_call: TRBV29-1; j_call: TRBJ1-1; clone_size: -; cdr3_aa: CGVGPGRNTEAFF; cdr3_nt: TGCGGCGTTGGGCCAGGGAGGAACACTGAAGCTTTCTTT
d_call: -; v_call: TRBV13; j_call: TRBJ2-7; clone_size: many; cdr3_aa: CASSEGAWPSGDEQYF; cdr3_nt: TGTGCCAGCAGCGAGGGCGCTTGGCCTTCAGGGGACGAGCAGTACTTC
d_call: -; v_call: TRBV6-1; j_call: TRBJ2-4; clone_size: few; cdr3_aa: CASTLLAAKNIQYF; cdr3_nt: TGTGCCAGCACCTTACTAGCTGCCAAAAACATTCAGTACTTC
d_call: TRBD1; v_call: TRBV18; j_call: TRBJ1-4; clone_size: many; cdr3_aa: CASSLLAGGVDEKLFF; cdr3_nt: TGTGCCAGCTCACTGCTCGCAGGGGGCGTCGATGAAAAACTGTTTTTT
d_call: TRBD2; v_call: TRBV6-5; j_call: TRBJ2-3; clone_size: many; cdr3_aa: CASSYSPSGRYGDTQYF; cdr3_nt: TGTGCCAGCAGTTACTCGCCTAGCGGGAGGTACGGAGATACGCAGTATTTT
d_call: -; v_call: TRBV7-9; j_call: TRBJ2-1; clone_size: -; cdr3_aa: CASSLAVQGESYNEQFF; cdr3_nt: TGTGCCAGCAGCTTAGCGGTCCAGGGTGAGTCCTACAATGAGCAGTTCTTC
d_call: -; v_call: TRBV9; j_call: TRBJ2-1; clone_size: few; cdr3_aa: CASYRDNEQFF; cdr3_nt: TGTGCCAGCTACAGGGACAATGAGCAGTTCTTC